This T cell receptor beta chain came from a study of blood T cell repertoires in COVID-19. As handled by the study authors: Nucleated cell counts were estimated from reference gene primer amplification. The protocol was immunoSEQ multiplex PCR, while the TCRdb copy is restricted to in-frame clones and leaves out a portion. That table supplies the V and J calls and clone size; D and trimming were determined from the DNA. Of more than 250,000 clones in the sample, approximately 78% were seen once. All enrollees were roughly 18 to 89 years old and from roughly 26 US areas. Germline assignment: CDR1 LNHDA and CDR2 SQIVND (reference sequence). The CDR3 loop spans 15 amino acids. V shed 4 bases and J 8 bases; nucleotides not matched to a gene: 5.

The receptor was derived from a man aged 35 to 55 who had been exposed to COVID-19. Sample: PBMCs or T cells enriched from blood (not recorded which). The chain links TRBV19 to TRBJ1-6; TRBD1 matches 10 bases. Here the CDR3 DNA reads TGTGCCAGTAGTACCACGGACAGGGGGTATTCACCCCTCCACTTT. This codes for CASSTTDRGYSPLHF.